These 14 T cell receptor beta chains share one sample of origin, sequenced in a study of T-cell memory formation after mild COVID-19. TCRdb re-derived calls from the 5' RACE reads in MiXCR, one entry per CDR3 protein. Here the sample spans roughly 410,000 distinct CDR3 sequences, 20% to 25% being singletons. The sample was PBMCs or a T cell subset sorted from them (not recorded which). These TCRs come from an adult woman who had mild COVID-19 (a few samples of this study predate the infection). Cell type and time point are not known.

The rearrangement links TRBV3-1 to TRBJ2-1, with 8 bases lining up with TRBD2. CDR3 length: 12 residues. Trimming removed 3 bases from V and 13 bases from J; junction bases left unmatched: 5. Germline V gene sequence: CDR1 LGHDT, CDR2 YNNKEL (reference sequence). In nucleotides, the CDR3 is TGTGCCAGCAGCCAGAGCGGGAGCGTACAGTTCTTC. As protein: CASSQSGSVQFF.

The J gene is TRBJ2-1, the V gene TRBV12-3 or TRBV12-4, with D perhaps matching TRBD1 (6 bases). The CDR3 is 16 amino acids. Trimming cost V 7 bases and J 7 bases, with 23 bases left between them. CDR3 residues: CASTTGWDMSRNEQFF. In DNA, the CDR3 is TGTGCCAGCACTACAGGGTGGGATATGTCTAGGAATGAGCAGTTCTTC.

This chain links TRBV5-4 with TRBJ1-2; 8 nucleotides agree with TRBD1. The V segment lost 1 base and the J segment 4 bases; nucleotides outside the gene matches: 6. Germline V gene lookup returns CDR1 SGHNT and CDR2 YYREEE (reference sequence). The CDR3 covers 15 residues. The CDR3 region is CASSLPGQGAYGYTF. CDR3 in DNA: TGTGCCAGCAGCTTGCCCGGGCAGGGGGCCTATGGCTACACCTTC.

CDR3 amino acids: CAWSAWGTDTQYF. CDR3 DNA sequence: TGTGCCTGGAGTGCGTGGGGAACAGATACGCAGTATTTT. V usage is TRBV30 and J usage is TRBJ2-3; no definite D call. This CDR3 contains 13 residues. The V gene's germline CDR1 is GTSNPN and CDR2 SVGIG (reference sequence). The V end was cut by 1 base, the J end by 3 bases, with 8 bases between. Using reference TRBV30 and TRBJ2-3 for the parts outside the CDR3, the full variable domain is SQTIHQWPATLVQPVGSPLSLECTVEGTSNPNLYWYRQAAGRGLQLLFYSVGIGQISSEVPQNLSASRPQDRQFILSSKKLLLSDSGFYLCAWSAWGTDTQYFGPGTRLTVL.

This clonotype was recorded a few times. The V call is TRBV27, the J call TRBJ2-1; D remains unclear. The CDR3 sequence is 13 residues long. Germline CDR1 and CDR2: MNHEY and SMNVEV (reference sequence). The V end was cut by 0 bases, the J end by 7 bases, with 7 bases between. The CDR3 here is CASSLSPTNEQFF. The DNA of the CDR3 is TGTGCCAGCAGTTTATCACCTACTAATGAGCAGTTCTTC.

The V call is TRBV20-1, the J call TRBJ2-3, with D hard to call. V lost 4 bases, J lost 0 bases, and 17 bases lay in between. The germline V gene encodes CDR1 DFQATT and CDR2 SNEGSKA (reference sequence). The CDR3 is made up of 16 amino acids. DNA for the CDR3: TGCAGTGCTACCACCCTACGGAACCCTAGCACAGATACGCAGTATTTT. Protein product: CSATTLRNPSTDTQYF.

This clonotype occurred a few times. The V and J genes are TRBV20-1 and TRBJ2-4, with D perhaps matching TRBD1 (6 bases). The V and J ends lost 3 bases and 1 base respectively, with 13 bases between them. The CDR3 spans 15 residues. Germline V CDR1 and CDR2: DFQATT, SNEGSKA (reference sequence). CDR3: CSARVGARAKNIQYF. CDR3 nucleotide sequence: TGCAGTGCTAGGGTGGGGGCTAGGGCCAAAAACATTCAGTACTTC.

The gene calls are TRBV11-2 and TRBJ2-1; 7 bases match TRBD2. The V gene end was trimmed by 0 bases and the J gene end by 0 bases; junction bases not matched to a gene: 20. The CDR3 consists of 22 residues. Germline CDR1 reads SGHAT; CDR2 reads FQNNGV. The CDR3 here is CASSLDWWTRGPLEGSYNEQFF. The CDR3 DNA is TGTGCCAGCAGCTTAGATTGGTGGACTAGAGGCCCCCTGGAGGGCTCCTACAATGAGCAGTTCTTC.

This clonotype was picked up a small number of times. The rearrangement uses TRBV4-1 and TRBJ2-2; 7 nucleotides agree with TRBD1. After removal of 1 base from V and 0 bases from J, the junction contained 2 bases not matched to a gene. Germline V lookup: CDR1 MGHRA, CDR2 YSYEKL. This CDR3 comprises 16 residues. CDR3 bases: TGCGCCAGCAGCCAAGTGGGACAGACGAACACCGGGGAGCTGTTTTTT. Encoded protein: CASSQVGQTNTGELFF.

The table lists this clonotype with a few counts. The J gene is TRBJ2-1, the V gene TRBV29-1, with a weak D call TRBD1 (6 bases). V was pared by 4 bases and J by 7 bases, with 17 bases between. CDR1 is SQVTM, CDR2 ANQGSEA, per germline. This CDR3 has 14 amino acids. DNA for the CDR3: TGCAGCGTTGGGTGGCAGGGGTTGATGAATGAGCAGTTCTTC. The encoded protein is CSVGWQGLMNEQFF.

The rearrangement uses TRBV7-7 and TRBJ2-5, with a possible D match to TRBD1 (5 bases). The CDR3 spans 15 residues. V shed 4 bases and J shed 6 bases, with 18 bases lying between them. Germline lookup yields CDR1 SSHAT and CDR2 FNYEAQ (reference sequence). CDR3 sequence reads: CASSSITGAVKTQYF. CDR3 DNA sequence: TGTGCCAGCAGCTCGATTACAGGCGCCGTGAAGACCCAGTACTTC. The complete variable domain, with remaining parts taken from reference TRBV7-7 and TRBJ2-5, reads GAGVSQSPRYKVTKRGQDVTLRCDPISSHATLYWYQQALGQGPEFLTYFNYEAQPDKSGLPSDRFSAERPEGSISTLTIQRTEQRDSAMYRCASSSITGAVKTQYFGPGTRLLVL.

This clonotype turned up a few times. V and J are TRBV7-9 and TRBJ1-1; 8 bases fit TRBD1. The CDR3 totals 15 residues. CDR1 is SEHNR, CDR2 FQNEAQ, per germline (reference sequence). J was trimmed by 2 bases and V by 2 bases; bases with no gene match: 4. In DNA form, the CDR3 reads TGTGCCAGCAGCTTACAGACAGGGGCCAACACTGAAGCTTTCTTT. Its protein is CASSLQTGANTEAFF.

There are a few counts of this clonotype. The chain is built from TRBV20-1 and TRBJ2-5; 9 bases line up with TRBD2. Germline V gene lookup returns CDR1 DFQATT and CDR2 SNEGSKA (reference sequence). The CDR3 covers 14 residues. V lost 2 bases and J lost 6; bases outside the gene matches: 7. The CDR3 here is CSARNQAGGKTQYF. CDR3 nucleotides: TGCAGTGCTAGAAACCAAGCGGGAGGAAAGACCCAGTACTTC.

This rearrangement joins TRBV11-3 to TRBJ1-1, with unresolved D. The V end was cut by 8 bases, the J end by 0 bases, with 13 bases between. The CDR3 sequence is 14 residues long. Germline CDR1 is SGHNT and CDR2 is YENEEA. In DNA, the CDR3 is TGTGCCAGCGGATCGAACGCCATGAACACTGAAGCTTTCTTT. Its translation: CASGSNAMNTEAFF. Filled out from reference TRBV11-3 and TRBJ1-1, the complete variable domain reads EAGVVQSPRYKIIEKKQPVAFWCNPISGHNTLYWYLQNLGQGPELLIRYENEEAVDDSQLPKDRFSAERLKGVDSTLKIQPAELGDSAVYLCASGSNAMNTEAFFGQGTRLTVV.